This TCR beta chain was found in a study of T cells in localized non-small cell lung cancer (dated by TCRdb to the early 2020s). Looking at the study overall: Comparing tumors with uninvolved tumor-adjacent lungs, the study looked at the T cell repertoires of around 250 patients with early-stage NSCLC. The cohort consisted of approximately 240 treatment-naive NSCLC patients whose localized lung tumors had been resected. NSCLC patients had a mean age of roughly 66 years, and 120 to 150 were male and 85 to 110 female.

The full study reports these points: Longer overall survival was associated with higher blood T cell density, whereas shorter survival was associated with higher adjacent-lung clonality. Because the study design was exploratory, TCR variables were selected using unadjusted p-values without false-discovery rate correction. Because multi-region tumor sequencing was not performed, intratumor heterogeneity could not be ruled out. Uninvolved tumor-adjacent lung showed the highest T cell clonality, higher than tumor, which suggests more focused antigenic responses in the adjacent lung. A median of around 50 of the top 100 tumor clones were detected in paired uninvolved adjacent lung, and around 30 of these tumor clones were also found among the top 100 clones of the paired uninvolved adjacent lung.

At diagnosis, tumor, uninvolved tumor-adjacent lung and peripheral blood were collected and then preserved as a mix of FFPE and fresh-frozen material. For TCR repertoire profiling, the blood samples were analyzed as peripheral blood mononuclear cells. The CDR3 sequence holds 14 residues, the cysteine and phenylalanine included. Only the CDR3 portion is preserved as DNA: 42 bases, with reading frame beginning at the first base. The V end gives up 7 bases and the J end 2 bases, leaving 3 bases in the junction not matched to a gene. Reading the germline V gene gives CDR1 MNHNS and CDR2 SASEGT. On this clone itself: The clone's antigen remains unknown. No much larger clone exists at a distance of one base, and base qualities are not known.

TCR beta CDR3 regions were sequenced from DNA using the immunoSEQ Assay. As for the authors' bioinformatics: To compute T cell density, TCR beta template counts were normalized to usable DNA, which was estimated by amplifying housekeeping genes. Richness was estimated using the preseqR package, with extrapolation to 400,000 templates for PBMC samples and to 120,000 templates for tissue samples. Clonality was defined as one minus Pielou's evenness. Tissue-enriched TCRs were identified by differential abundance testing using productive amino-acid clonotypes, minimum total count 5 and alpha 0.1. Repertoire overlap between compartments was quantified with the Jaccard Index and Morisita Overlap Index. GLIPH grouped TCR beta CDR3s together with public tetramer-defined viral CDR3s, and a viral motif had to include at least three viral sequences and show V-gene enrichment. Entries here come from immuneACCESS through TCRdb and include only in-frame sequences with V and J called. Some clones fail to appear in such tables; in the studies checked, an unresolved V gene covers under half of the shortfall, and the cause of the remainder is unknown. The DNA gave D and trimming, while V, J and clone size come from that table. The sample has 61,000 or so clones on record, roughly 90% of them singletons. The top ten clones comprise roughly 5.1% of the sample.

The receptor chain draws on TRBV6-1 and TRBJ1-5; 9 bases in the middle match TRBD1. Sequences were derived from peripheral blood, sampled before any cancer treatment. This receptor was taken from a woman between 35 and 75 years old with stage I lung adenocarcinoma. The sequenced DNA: TGTGCCAGCAAAACAGGGGGCGGCAATCAGCCCCAGCATTTT. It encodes CASKTGGGNQPQHF.